The text below deals with one T cell receptor beta chain. The data were taken from a study of blood T cell repertoires in COVID-19. Whole-study context: Collection of acute and convalescent COVID-19 samples took place in the United States, Italy and Spain. PBMCs, B-cell-depleted T cells, or T cells provided the cDNA or gDNA that made up the material.

Authors' data handling: Reference gene primer amplification yielded estimated nucleated cell counts. Clones were sequenced by immunoSEQ multiplex PCR, and TCRdb holds only the in-frame ones, with some missing. That table is the source of V, J and clone size, and D and trimming were worked out from the DNA. In the table there are 180,000 or so clones, 80% to 90% of which are singletons. With V trimmed by 6 bases and J by 5 bases, 6 bases remained unmatched. This CDR3 spans 13 amino acids. Germline CDR1 and CDR2: SQVTM and ANQGSEA. The sequencing input was peripheral blood. This sequence joins TRBV29-1 and TRBJ2-1; 8 bases fit TRBD2. This TCR was sampled from a man aged 60 to 69 with acute or convalescent COVID-19. CDR3 amino acids: CSVGAGEDNEQFF. The CDR3 DNA follows: TGCAGCGTGGGAGCGGGAGAGGACAATGAGCAGTTCTTC.